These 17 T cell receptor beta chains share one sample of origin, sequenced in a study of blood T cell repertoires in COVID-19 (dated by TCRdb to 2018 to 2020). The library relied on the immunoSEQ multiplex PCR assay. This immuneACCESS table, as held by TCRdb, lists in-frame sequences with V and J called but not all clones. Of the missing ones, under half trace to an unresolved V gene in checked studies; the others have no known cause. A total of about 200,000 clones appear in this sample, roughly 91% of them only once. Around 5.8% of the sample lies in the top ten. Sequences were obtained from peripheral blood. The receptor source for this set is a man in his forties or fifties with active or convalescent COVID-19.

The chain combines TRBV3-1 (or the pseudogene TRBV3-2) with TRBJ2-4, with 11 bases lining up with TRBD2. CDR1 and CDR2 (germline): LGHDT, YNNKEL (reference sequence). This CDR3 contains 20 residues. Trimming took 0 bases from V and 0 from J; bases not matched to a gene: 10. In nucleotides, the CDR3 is TGTGCCAGCAGCCAAGATATGAGACTAGCGGGGAACATAGCCAAAAACATTCAGTACTTC. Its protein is CASSQDMRLAGNIAKNIQYF.

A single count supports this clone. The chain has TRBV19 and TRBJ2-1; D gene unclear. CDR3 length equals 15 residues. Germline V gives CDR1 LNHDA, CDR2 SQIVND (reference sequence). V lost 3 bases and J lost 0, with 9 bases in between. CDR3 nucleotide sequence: TGTGCCAGTAGTATTCTTCCGAGCTCCTACAATGAGCAGTTCTTC. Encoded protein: CASSILPSSYNEQFF.

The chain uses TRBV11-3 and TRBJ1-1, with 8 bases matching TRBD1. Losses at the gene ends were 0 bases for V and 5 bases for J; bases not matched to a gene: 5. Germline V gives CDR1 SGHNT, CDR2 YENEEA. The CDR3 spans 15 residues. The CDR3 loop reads CASSLEGQVGTEAFF. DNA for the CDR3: TGTGCCAGCAGCTTAGAGGGACAGGTGGGAACTGAAGCTTTCTTT.

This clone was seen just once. The CDR3, as DNA: TGTGCCAGTAGTTGGACAGGACCGAGAACGGGTCAGCCCCAGCATTTT. Amino acids: CASSWTGPRTGQPQHF. The chain recombines TRBV19 with TRBJ1-5; the match to TRBD1 covers 7 bases. CDR3 length: 16 amino acids. Losses at the gene ends were 5 bases for V and 6 bases for J; bases not matched to a gene: 13. Germline CDR1 reads LNHDA; CDR2 reads SQIVND (reference sequence).

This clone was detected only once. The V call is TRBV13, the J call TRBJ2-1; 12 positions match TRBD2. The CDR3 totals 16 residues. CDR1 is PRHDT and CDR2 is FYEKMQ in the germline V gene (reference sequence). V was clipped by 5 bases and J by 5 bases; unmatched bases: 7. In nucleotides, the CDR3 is TGTGCCAGCAGCCGGAGGACTAGCGGGGCTGACAATGAGCAGTTCTTC. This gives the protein CASSRRTSGADNEQFF.

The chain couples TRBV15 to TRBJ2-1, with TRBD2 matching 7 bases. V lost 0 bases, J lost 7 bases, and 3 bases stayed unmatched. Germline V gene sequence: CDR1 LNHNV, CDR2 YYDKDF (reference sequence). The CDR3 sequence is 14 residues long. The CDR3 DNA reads TGTGCCACCAGCAGAGATCCTAGCGGAAATGAGCAGTTCTTC. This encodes CATSRDPSGNEQFF.

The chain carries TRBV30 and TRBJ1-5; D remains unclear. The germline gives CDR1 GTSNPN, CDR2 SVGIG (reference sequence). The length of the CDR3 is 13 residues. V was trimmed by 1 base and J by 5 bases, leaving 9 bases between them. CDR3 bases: TGTGCCTGGAGTGCCTCGAACTATCAGCCCCAGCATTTT. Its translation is CAWSASNYQPQHF.

The CDR3 is CASSLGLAGANEQFF. CDR3 nucleotides: TGCGCCAGCAGCTTAGGACTAGCGGGGGCCAATGAGCAGTTCTTC. The chain has TRBV5-1 and TRBJ2-1; 13 bases line up with TRBD2. Trimming took 2 bases from V and 6 from J; bases not matched to a gene: 2. The germline CDR1 and CDR2 sequences are SGHRS and YFSETQ. CDR3 length: 15 residues.

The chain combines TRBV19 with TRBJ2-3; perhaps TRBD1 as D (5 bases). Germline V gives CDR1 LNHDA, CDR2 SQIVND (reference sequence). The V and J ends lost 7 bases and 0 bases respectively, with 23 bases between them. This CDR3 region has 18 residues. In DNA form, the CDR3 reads TGTGCCAGTATCCTGAGACACACGGACATAACTAGCACAGATACGCAGTATTTT. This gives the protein CASILRHTDITSTDTQYF.

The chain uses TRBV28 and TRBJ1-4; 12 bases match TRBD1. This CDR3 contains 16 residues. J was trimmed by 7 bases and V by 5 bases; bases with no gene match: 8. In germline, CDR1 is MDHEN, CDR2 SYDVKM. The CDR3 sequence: CASSPGQGARSEKLFF. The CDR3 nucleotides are TGTGCCAGCAGTCCGGGACAGGGGGCTAGGAGTGAAAAACTGTTTTTT.

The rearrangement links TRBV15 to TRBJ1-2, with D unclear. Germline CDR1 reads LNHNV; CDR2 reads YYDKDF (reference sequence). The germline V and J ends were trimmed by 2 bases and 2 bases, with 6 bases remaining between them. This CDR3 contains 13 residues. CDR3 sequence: CATSRYRNYGYTF. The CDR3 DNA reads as TGTGCCACCAGCAGATACAGAAACTATGGCTACACCTTC.

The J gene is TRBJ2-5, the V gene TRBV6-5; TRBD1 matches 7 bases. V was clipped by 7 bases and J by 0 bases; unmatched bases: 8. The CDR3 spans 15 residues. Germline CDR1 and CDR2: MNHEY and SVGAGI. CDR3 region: CASTDEGQYQETQYF. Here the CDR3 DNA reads TGTGCCAGCACCGACGAGGGACAGTACCAAGAGACCCAGTACTTC.

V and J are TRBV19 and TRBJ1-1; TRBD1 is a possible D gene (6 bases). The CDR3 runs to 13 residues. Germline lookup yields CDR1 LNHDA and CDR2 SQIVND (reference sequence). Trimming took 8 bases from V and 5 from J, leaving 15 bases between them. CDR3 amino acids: CASVDSRGTEAFF. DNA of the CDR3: TGTGCCAGTGTGGACAGTAGAGGAACTGAAGCTTTCTTT.

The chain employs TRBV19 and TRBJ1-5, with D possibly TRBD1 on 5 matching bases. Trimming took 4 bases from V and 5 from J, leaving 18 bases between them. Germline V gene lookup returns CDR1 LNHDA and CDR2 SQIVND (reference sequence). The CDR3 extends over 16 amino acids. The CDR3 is CASSTNYQGYHQPQHF. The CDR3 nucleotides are TGTGCCAGTAGTACAAACTATCAGGGATACCATCAGCCCCAGCATTTT.

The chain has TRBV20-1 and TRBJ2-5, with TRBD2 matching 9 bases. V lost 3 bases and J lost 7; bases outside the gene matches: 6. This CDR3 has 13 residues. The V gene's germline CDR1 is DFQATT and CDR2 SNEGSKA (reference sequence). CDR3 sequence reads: CSASRTSEGTQYF. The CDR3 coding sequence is TGCAGTGCTAGTAGGACTAGCGAGGGGACCCAGTACTTC.

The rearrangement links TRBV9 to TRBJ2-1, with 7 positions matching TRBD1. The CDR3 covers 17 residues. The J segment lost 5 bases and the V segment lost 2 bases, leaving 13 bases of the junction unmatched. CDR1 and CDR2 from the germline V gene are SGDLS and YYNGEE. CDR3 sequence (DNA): TGTGCCAGCAGCGTCGGAATGACGGGACAGCTAAACAATGAGCAGTTCTTC. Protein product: CASSVGMTGQLNNEQFF.

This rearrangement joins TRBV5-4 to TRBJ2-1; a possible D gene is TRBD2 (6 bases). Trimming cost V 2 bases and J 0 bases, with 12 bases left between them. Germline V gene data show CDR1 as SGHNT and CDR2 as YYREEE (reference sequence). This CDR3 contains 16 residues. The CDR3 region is CASSLWGVSSYNEQFF. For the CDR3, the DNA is TGTGCCAGCAGCTTATGGGGGGTTAGCTCCTACAATGAGCAGTTCTTC.